The 31 T cell receptor beta chains reported below all come from one sample, sequenced in a study of type 1 and type 2 diabetes patients. Amplification started from genomic DNA. Multiplex PCR with 30 forward and 13 reverse primers amplified the TCR beta CDR3. TCRdb passed the multiplex PCR reads through MiXCR, listing each CDR3 protein once. Of some 250,000 distinct CDR3 sequences in the sample, more than 40% are singletons; the top ten hold roughly an eighth. Sequencing used peripheral blood mononuclear cells (PBMCs). The receptor source for this set is a man aged 18 to 35 with type 2 diabetes.

The J gene is TRBJ2-7, the V gene TRBV18; D possibly uses TRBD1 or TRBD2 (5 bases each). This CDR3 region has 13 residues. The germline V gene has CDR1 KGHSH and CDR2 LQKENI. The V end was cut by 0 bases, the J end by 6 bases, with 9 bases between. This CDR3 reads CASSPPEGTEQYF. For the CDR3, the DNA is TGTGCCAGCTCACCACCTGAAGGGACCGAGCAGTACTTC.

In DNA, the CDR3 is TGTGCCACCAGCAGAGAGTCGGGCCAAGGGGAGCTGTTTTTT. Translation: CATSRESGQGELFF. The chain employs TRBV15 and TRBJ2-2; D gene uncertain. V was cut by 0 bases and J by 8 bases, with 10 bases left in between. There are 14 residues in the CDR3. Looked up from germline, CDR1 is LNHNV and CDR2 is YYDKDF (reference sequence). The full variable domain, rest sourced from reference TRBV15 and TRBJ2-2, is DAMVIQNPRYQVTQFGKPVTLSCSQTLNHNVMYWYQQKSSQAPKLLFHYYDKDFNNEADTPDNFQSRRPNTSFCFLDIRSPGLGDTAMYLCATSRESGQGELFFGEGSRLTVL.

The chain combines TRBV4-2 with TRBJ1-2, with TRBD1 identical over 7 bases. J was trimmed by 0 bases and V by 1 base; bases with no gene match: 2. CDR1 is LGHNA and CDR2 is YNFKEQ in the germline V gene. The CDR3 contains 15 residues. The CDR3 nucleotides read TGTGCCAGCAGCCAAGGGACAGGTTCTAACTATGGCTACACCTTC. This sequence encodes CASSQGTGSNYGYTF.

This clonotype has just a few counts. This chain connects TRBV5-1 to TRBJ2-2, with 10 bases fitting TRBD2. The CDR3 contains 17 residues. V lost 0 bases to trimming and J lost 1 base; unmatched junction nucleotides: 3. The germline CDR1 and CDR2 sequences are SGHRS and YFSETQ. CDR3 sequence reads: CASSLGPSGGNTGELFF. DNA of the CDR3: TGCGCCAGCAGCTTGGGCCCTAGCGGGGGGAACACCGGGGAGCTGTTTTTT.

J is TRBJ2-7 and V is TRBV4-1; no reliable D call. The V gene's germline CDR1 is MGHRA and CDR2 YSYEKL. The CDR3 contains 14 residues. V lost 3 bases, J lost 0 bases, and 9 bases lay in between. The CDR3 region has the DNA TGCGCCAGCAGCCAGGTTTTCAGCTCCTACGAGCAGTACTTC. Amino acid sequence: CASSQVFSSYEQYF.

This clonotype was seen at least ten times. The chain has TRBV2 and TRBJ2-1; 8 bases line up with TRBD1. CDR1 is SNHLY and CDR2 is FYNNEI in the germline V gene. The trim removed 8 bases at V and 5 bases at J, leaving 8 bases unmatched. The CDR3 covers 14 residues. The CDR3 DNA follows: TGTGCCAGCCAAGACAGGGGATCGCACAATGAGCAGTTCTTC. It specifies CASQDRGSHNEQFF.

The chain has TRBV27 and TRBJ1-2; D is unclear. CDR1 is MNHEY, CDR2 SMNVEV, per germline (reference sequence). V was pared by 6 bases and J by 1 base, with 12 bases between. The CDR3 is 14 amino acids. CDR3 residues: CASSMDRNNYGYTF. CDR3 in DNA: TGTGCCAGCAGCATGGACCGAAATAACTATGGCTACACCTTC.

Remarks on this clonotype: The junction shows a germline mismatch at one end, possibly a read error. The chain employs TRBV7-6 and TRBJ1-6, with 7 nucleotides matching TRBD1. The germline CDR1 and CDR2 sequences are SGHVS and FNYEAQ. The length of the CDR3 is 15 residues. CDR3 sequence (DNA): TGTGCCAGCAACTTAGTGGCAGGGGGTAATTCACCCCTCCACTTT. Amino acid sequence: CASNLVAGGNSPLHF.

This clonotype has a handful of counts. The rearrangement joins TRBV24-1 to TRBJ1-4; 9 bases are a match to TRBD1. This CDR3 is built from 14 residues. Per germline, CDR1 KGHDR and CDR2 SFDVKD. J gave up 8 bases and V 4 bases, and 4 bases lay outside the gene matches. CDR3 nucleotide sequence: TGTGCCACCAGTGACCCTGGGACAGGGGAAAAACTGTTTTTT. Translation gives CATSDPGTGEKLFF.

The table lists this clonotype with a count of one. One end of the junction varies from germline; a read error may be responsible. The chain couples TRBV6-5 to TRBJ2-1; possibly TRBD1 for D (5 bases). The CDR3 consists of 16 residues. Germline values: CDR1 MNHEY, CDR2 SVGAGI. Written as DNA, the CDR3 is TGTGCCGGCAGTTATTACAGTCAGGGCTCCTACAATGAGCAGTTCTTC. This codes for CAGSYYSQGSYNEQFF.

This clonotype showed up just once. The chain uses TRBV5-4 and TRBJ2-7, with D perhaps matching TRBD2 (7 bases). CDR1 is SGHNT, CDR2 YYREEE, per germline (reference sequence). The CDR3 covers 11 residues. Deletions cut 4 bases from V and 9 bases from J, with 11 bases between. DNA for the CDR3: TGTGCCAGCAGCGAACGGGGGGCGCAGTACTTC. Encoded protein: CASSERGAQYF.

This clonotype turned up a few times. CDR3 in DNA: TGCGCCAGCAGCCAAAGACCGGGATATGAAGCTTTCTTT. This encodes CASSQRPGYEAFF. The V call is TRBV4-1, the J call TRBJ1-1; no definite D call. The germline V gene encodes CDR1 MGHRA and CDR2 YSYEKL. The CDR3 has 13 amino acids. V lost 2 bases and J lost 7, with 11 bases in between.

DNA of the CDR3: TGTGCCAGCAGCTTAGTCAGTCGGGGCGGGACCCAGTACTTC. Amino acids: CASSLVSRGGTQYF. This chain connects TRBV7-2 to TRBJ2-5; D may match TRBD1 or TRBD2 (5 bases each). V gave up 1 base and J gave up 7 bases, with 13 bases separating them. The CDR3 contains 14 residues. Germline-derived CDR1 and CDR2 are SGHTA and FQGNSA.

The V and J genes are TRBV27 and TRBJ2-3, with 11 positions matching TRBD1. The CDR3 is made up of 18 amino acids. With V trimmed by 6 bases and J by 2 bases, 13 bases remained unmatched. Germline assignment: CDR1 MNHEY and CDR2 SMNVEV (reference sequence). The CDR3, as DNA: TGTGCCAGCAGATCTGGGCTTCGGGACAGGGGGAACACAGATACGCAGTATTTT. It specifies CASRSGLRDRGNTDTQYF.

V and J are TRBV19 and TRBJ2-2, with no clear D. The CDR3 contains 15 residues. The germline gives CDR1 LNHDA, CDR2 SQIVND (reference sequence). V was cut by 6 bases and J by 7 bases, with 18 bases left in between. DNA for the CDR3: TGTGCCAGTAGCCGGGTTTCAGTCTCTGGCGGGGAGCTGTTTTTT. Encoded protein: CASSRVSVSGGELFF.

This chain uses TRBV20-1 with TRBJ2-7, with a possible D match to TRBD1 (5 bases). Deletions cut 3 bases from V and 6 bases from J, with 15 bases between. CDR3 length: 13 residues. CDR1 is DFQATT, CDR2 SNEGSKA, per germline (reference sequence). The CDR3 region has the DNA TGCAGTGCTAGGGACAAACCCTGGAGCGAGCAGTACTTC. Translating gives CSARDKPWSEQYF.

The chain couples TRBV15 to TRBJ2-3; 8 bases are a match to TRBD1. Germline loops: CDR1 LNHNV, CDR2 YYDKDF (reference sequence). V shed 6 bases and J 8 bases; nucleotides not matched to a gene: 16. This CDR3 has 16 amino acids. The CDR3 region has the DNA TGTGCCACCAGTGATTTTGGGACAGGCGGAGATGGTACGCAGTATTTT. As protein: CATSDFGTGGDGTQYF.

The chain carries TRBV27 and TRBJ1-5, with D unresolved. The CDR3 totals 15 residues. Germline lookup yields CDR1 MNHEY and CDR2 SMNVEV (reference sequence). V lost 0 bases and J 0 bases, leaving 6 bases between the germline ends. The CDR3 DNA sequence: TGTGCCAGCAGTTTATCGTGGAGTAGCAATCAGCCCCAGCATTTT. Translated, it gives CASSLSWSSNQPQHF.

This clonotype came up once. This sequence joins TRBV19 and TRBJ2-7; 8 nucleotides align to TRBD2. The CDR3 length is 13 residues. After removal of 7 bases from V and 7 bases from J, the junction contained 9 bases not matched to a gene. Per germline, CDR1 LNHDA and CDR2 SQIVND (reference sequence). The CDR3 DNA reads as TGTGCCAGTAAGGCGGGGGGTTTGGGAGAGCAGTACTTC. It encodes CASKAGGLGEQYF.

The genes are TRBV6-2 or TRBV6-3 and TRBJ1-4; possibly TRBD1 for D (6 bases). Germline V CDR1 and CDR2: MNHEY, SVGEGT. V was cut by 6 bases and J by 7 bases, with 30 bases left in between. The CDR3 totals 19 residues. The CDR3 region is CASSVPKRATGARSEKLFF. CDR3 DNA sequence: TGTGCCAGCAGCGTACCCAAGCGTGCTACGGGGGCGCGTAGTGAAAAACTGTTTTTT.

This clonotype was detected ten times or more. V usage is TRBV30 and J usage is TRBJ2-7, with D possibly being TRBD1 (6 bases). The CDR3 sequence is 13 residues long. The V end lost 0 bases, the J end lost 3 bases, and 9 bases lay between the germline ends. Germline CDR1 and CDR2: GTSNPN and SVGIG (reference sequence). DNA for the CDR3: TGTGCCTGGAGTGTAACAGGGAACTACGAGCAGTACTTC. It is translated as CAWSVTGNYEQYF.

The chain links TRBV2 to TRBJ2-5; D ambiguous. V lost 5 bases and J lost 11, with 12 bases in between. This CDR3 region has 11 residues. The germline gives CDR1 SNHLY, CDR2 FYNNEI. The CDR3 coding sequence is TGTGCCAGCAGTCCAGTCTACAAGCAGTACTTC. Protein: CASSPVYKQYF. Full variable domain (outside the CDR3, taken from reference TRBV2 and TRBJ2-5): EPEVTQTPSHQVTQMGQEVILRCVPISNHLYFYWYRQILGQKVEFLVSFYNNEISEKSEIFDDQFSVERPDGSNFTLKIRSTKLEDSAMYFCASSPVYKQYFGPGTRLLVL.

This clonotype was observed at least ten times. This chain links TRBV15 with TRBJ1-1, with D perhaps TRBD1 (6 bases). Trimming pared 5 bases from V and 3 bases from J, leaving 13 bases between. CDR1 is LNHNV and CDR2 is YYDKDF in the germline V gene (reference sequence). This CDR3 has 14 residues. The DNA for the CDR3 is TGTGCCACCAGCCCAGGGACATGGGACACTGAAGCTTTCTTT. It translates to CATSPGTWDTEAFF.

This clonotype came up many times. V usage is TRBV19 and J usage is TRBJ2-7; 9 nucleotides line up with TRBD2. Germline CDR1 is LNHDA and CDR2 is SQIVND (reference sequence). Trimming cost V 6 bases and J 0 bases; bases outside gene matches: 6. The CDR3 is 15 residues long. In nucleotides, the CDR3 is TGTGCCAGTAGCTGGACTAGCGCATACTCCTACGAGCAGTACTTC. This translates into CASSWTSAYSYEQYF.

The chain combines TRBV4-1 with TRBJ2-1; TRBD2 matches at 14 bases. Looked up from germline, CDR1 is MGHRA and CDR2 is YSYEKL. CDR3 length: 18 residues. Losses at the gene ends were 0 bases for V and 6 bases for J; bases not matched to a gene: 7. The CDR3: CASSQDGTSGRKGNEQFF. CDR3 bases: TGCGCCAGCAGCCAAGACGGGACTAGCGGGAGAAAAGGCAATGAGCAGTTCTTC.

V and J are TRBV27 and TRBJ1-1; D is possibly TRBD1 (5 bases). The CDR3 length is 13 residues. V was shortened by 3 bases and J by 4 bases, with 9 bases between the two germline ends. CDR1 and CDR2 (germline): MNHEY, SMNVEV (reference sequence). CDR3 bases: TGTGCCAGCAGTTTCAGGGCCCTCACTGAAGCTTTCTTT. Protein product: CASSFRALTEAFF.

V gene TRBV20-1 combines with J gene TRBJ1-2; 7 bases are shared with TRBD1. There are 15 residues in the CDR3. V gave up 0 bases and J gave up 4 bases; unmatched junction bases: 8. Germline lookup yields CDR1 DFQATT and CDR2 SNEGSKA (reference sequence). For the CDR3, the DNA is TGCAGTGCTAGAGACTTCCGGGACAGTACCTATGGCTACACCTTC. It encodes CSARDFRDSTYGYTF.

The rearrangement uses TRBV2 and TRBJ2-3; D is uncertain. Germline lookup yields CDR1 SNHLY and CDR2 FYNNEI. V lost 2 bases and J lost 4, with 4 bases in between. The CDR3 consists of 12 residues. The CDR3 is CASSETSDTQYF. The CDR3 DNA sequence: TGTGCCAGCAGTGAAACGTCAGATACGCAGTATTTT.

The chain has TRBV28 and TRBJ1-6, with D tentatively TRBD1 (5 bases). The CDR3 length is 15 residues. The germline V gene encodes CDR1 MDHEN and CDR2 SYDVKM. Deletions cut 3 bases from V and 10 bases from J, with 16 bases between. This CDR3 reads CASSLRGRPRSPLHF. The DNA for the CDR3 is TGTGCCAGCAGTTTGAGGGGCAGGCCTCGCTCACCCCTCCACTTT. Using reference TRBV28 and TRBJ1-6 for the parts outside the CDR3, the full variable domain is DVKVTQSSRYLVKRTGEKVFLECVQDMDHENMFWYRQDPGLGLRLIYFSYDVKMKEKGDIPEGYSVSREKKERFSLILESASTNQTSMYLCASSLRGRPRSPLHFGNGTRLTVT.

V gene TRBV25-1 combines with J gene TRBJ1-2; possible D gene TRBD1, 5 bases. The V end was cut by 3 bases, the J end by 3 bases, with 14 bases between. The germline V gene encodes CDR1 MGHDK and CDR2 SYGVNS. This CDR3 region has 15 residues. The CDR3 nucleotides read TGTGCCAGCAGTGACTTTTCCCTAGGGGACTATGGCTACACCTTC. The encoded protein is CASSDFSLGDYGYTF.

The V and J genes are TRBV5-1 and TRBJ2-5; D uncertain. The CDR3 extends over 12 amino acids. Trimming took off 0 bases at V and 4 bases at J, with 4 bases between the two ends. The germline V gene has CDR1 SGHRS and CDR2 YFSETQ. The CDR3 loop is CASSLASETQYF. As DNA, the CDR3 is TGCGCCAGCAGCTTGGCCTCAGAGACCCAGTACTTC.